Presented here are 13 T cell receptor beta chains from one specimen sequenced in a study of blood T cell repertoires in COVID-19. Only in-frame clones appear in the TCRdb table, and some are missing; sequencing was by immunoSEQ multiplex PCR. The data hold about 240,000 clones, with roughly 90% observed a single time. Input material: PBMCs or T cells enriched from blood (not recorded which). The source of these receptors is a man aged 35-49 years who had recovered from COVID-19.

The chain carries TRBV7-9 and TRBJ1-6, with TRBD1 matching 8 bases. J lost 11 bases, V lost 1 base, and 7 bases had no gene match. Germline V gene lookup returns CDR1 SEHNR and CDR2 FQNEAQ (reference sequence). The CDR3 loop spans 15 amino acids. In DNA, the CDR3 is TGTGCCAGCAGCTTAGAAGGACAGGGCAGAGCACCCCTCCACTTT. Residues: CASSLEGQGRAPLHF.

This clone came up once. V and J are TRBV5-1 and TRBJ2-2; TRBD1 is a possible D gene (5 bases). The CDR3 is 14 amino acids. V was shortened by 4 bases and J by 1 base, with 8 bases between the two germline ends. Germline CDR1 is SGHRS and CDR2 is YFSETQ. The CDR3 DNA is TGCGCCAGCAGCCCAACAGGGAACACCGGGGAGCTGTTTTTT. This gives the protein CASSPTGNTGELFF. Using reference TRBV5-1 and TRBJ2-2 for the parts outside the CDR3, the full variable domain is KAGVTQTPRYLIKTRGQQVTLSCSPISGHRSVSWYQQTPGQGLQFLFEYFSETQRNKGNFPGRFSGRQFSNSRSEMNVSTLELGDSALYLCASSPTGNTGELFFGEGSRLTVL.

V gene TRBV7-9 combines with J gene TRBJ2-7; perhaps TRBD2 as D (5 bases). Trimming removed 3 bases at V and 2 bases at J, with 17 bases between. The CDR3 loop spans 16 amino acids. Germline V gives CDR1 SEHNR, CDR2 FQNEAQ (reference sequence). The CDR3 bases are TGTGCCAGCAGCTTTATGGGTGGAGGCAGAACCTACGAGCAGTACTTC. Translating gives CASSFMGGGRTYEQYF. Full variable domain (outside the CDR3, taken from reference TRBV7-9 and TRBJ2-7): DTGVSQNPRHKITKRGQNVTFRCDPISEHNRLYWYRQTLGQGPEFLTYFQNEAQLEKSRLLSDRFSAERPKGSFSTLEIQRTEQGDSAMYLCASSFMGGGRTYEQYFGPGTRLTVT.

J is TRBJ1-4 and V is TRBV11-2; maybe TRBD1 (6 bases). Trimming removed 4 bases from V and 7 bases from J, with 13 bases in between. The CDR3 has 14 residues. Per the germline V gene, CDR1 is SGHAT and CDR2 is FQNNGV. CDR3: CASSSRGVGEKLFF. CDR3 in DNA: TGTGCCAGCAGCTCCAGGGGCGTGGGTGAAAAACTGTTTTTT.

This chain connects TRBV28 to TRBJ1-1; D may be TRBD1 (5 bases). Trimming removed 3 bases at V and 9 bases at J, with 11 bases between. The CDR3 runs to 12 residues. Germline V gene sequence: CDR1 MDHEN, CDR2 SYDVKM. The DNA for the CDR3 is TGTGCCAGCAGTTTCCCCCGACAGAAAGCTTTCTTT. Its protein is CASSFPRQKAFF.

J is TRBJ2-7 and V is TRBV10-3; weak D call: TRBD1 (5 bases). CDR1 is ENHRY and CDR2 is SYGVKD in the germline V gene. V was clipped by 10 bases and J by 1 base, with 14 bases between them. This CDR3 spans 13 amino acids. The CDR3 DNA is TGTGCCACCAACTTACAGGAGTCCTACGAGCAGTACTTC. As protein: CATNLQESYEQYF.

This chain uses TRBV30 with TRBJ2-3; 8 positions agree with TRBD2. Germline values: CDR1 GTSNPN, CDR2 SVGIG (reference sequence). The CDR3 totals 15 residues. J lost 4 bases, V lost 5 bases, and 11 bases had no gene match. CDR3 bases: TGTGCCTGGGGGACGGGGAGCGGGGGCCCAGATACGCAGTATTTT. Translation gives CAWGTGSGGPDTQYF.

The chain recombines TRBV19 with TRBJ2-2; 13 positions match TRBD2. The V and J ends lost 4 bases and 2 bases, in that order; junction bases with no gene match: 10. The CDR3 is 19 amino acids. The germline V gene encodes CDR1 LNHDA and CDR2 SQIVND (reference sequence). CDR3 DNA: TGTGCCAGTAGTAGTAGACTAGCGGGAGGCTCCAAAAACACCGGGGAGCTGTTTTTT. This codes for CASSSRLAGGSKNTGELFF.

The chain has TRBV27 and TRBJ2-7; TRBD1 agrees at 8 bases. CDR1 MNHEY and CDR2 SMNVEV come from the germline V gene (reference sequence). The trim removed 6 bases at V and 7 bases at J, leaving 8 bases unmatched. The CDR3 sequence is 13 residues long. CDR3 loop: CASRKGTGGEQYF. The DNA of the CDR3 is TGTGCCAGCAGGAAAGGGACAGGAGGGGAGCAGTACTTC.

The chain joins TRBV7-6 to TRBJ1-1; TRBD1 matches at 10 bases. In germline, CDR1 is SGHVS, CDR2 FNYEAQ. The V gene end was trimmed by 1 base and the J gene end by 7 bases; junction bases not matched to a gene: 21. CDR3 length equals 20 residues. The CDR3 DNA sequence: TGTGCCAGCAGCTTAGGGGACAGGGGTAATGCGAGGCTCCTGAGGAATGAAGCTTTCTTT. Encoded protein: CASSLGDRGNARLLRNEAFF.

This chain connects TRBV4-1 to TRBJ2-7; 7 positions agree with TRBD1. With 1 base clipped from V and 5 bases from J, the junction kept 5 bases outside the gene matches. This CDR3 has 14 residues. Germline CDR1 MGHRA, CDR2 YSYEKL. The CDR3, as DNA: TGCGCCAGCAGCCAAGCCCTGACAGGGAACGAGCAGTACTTC. It codes for CASSQALTGNEQYF.

V gene TRBV29-1 combines with J gene TRBJ1-4, with D maybe TRBD1 (5 bases). This CDR3 is 15 amino acids long. The ends were cut back, 4 bases at V and 2 bases at J, with 14 bases in the middle. CDR1 is SQVTM, CDR2 ANQGSEA, per germline. The CDR3 DNA is TGCAGCGTTGGACCTAGGGGAATGACTAATGAAAAACTGTTTTTT. It yields the protein CSVGPRGMTNEKLFF.

This clone was counted between two and nine times. CDR3 in amino acids: CASSTRTTPQETQYF. The CDR3 DNA sequence: TGTGCCAGCAGTACTAGGACTACACCCCAAGAGACCCAGTACTTC. The chain joins TRBV6-2 or TRBV6-3 to TRBJ2-5, with a weak D call TRBD2 (6 bases). The CDR3 totals 15 residues. V dropped 5 bases and J dropped 1 base, with 14 bases sitting between them. The V gene's germline CDR1 is MNHEY and CDR2 SVGEGT.